The next 21 T cell receptor beta chains were all read from a single sample in a study of spatial heterogeneity in lung cancer. Overall study results and limits: Mutation tallies in tumors tracked expanded intratumoral alpha and beta TCR counts.

The time point here: sample taken at primary tumor resection. TCRdb re-analysed the 5' RACE reads in MiXCR, keeping a single row per CDR3 protein. The repertoire holds around 20,000 distinct CDR3 sequences, with approximately 8.3% as singletons. Their cognate antigens are unknown. The material was lung tumor tissue, obtained at surgery. The receptors were sampled from a male donor with early-stage non-small cell lung cancer.

The chain couples TRBV6-1 to TRBJ2-3; D is uncertain. The V gene's germline CDR1 is MNHNS and CDR2 SASEGT. This CDR3 is built from 17 residues. V lost 2 bases and J 1 base, leaving 16 bases between the germline ends. The CDR3 region is CASSEFSASTGTDTQYF. In DNA form, the CDR3 reads TGTGCCAGCAGTGAATTTTCGGCGTCGACCGGCACAGATACGCAGTATTTT.

The table lists this clonotype with many counts. The rearrangement links TRBV7-9 to TRBJ2-6, with TRBD1 identical over 8 bases. With V trimmed by 6 bases and J by 2 bases, 9 bases remained unmatched. Germline V gene lookup returns CDR1 SEHNR and CDR2 FQNEAQ (reference sequence). There are 17 residues in the CDR3. CDR3 amino acids: CASRGTGKATGANVLTF. In nucleotides, the CDR3 is TGTGCCAGCAGGGGGACAGGTAAAGCCACTGGGGCCAACGTCCTGACTTTC.

The chain links TRBV20-1 to TRBJ2-3; TRBD2 matches 7 bases. The CDR3 totals 14 residues. Germline values: CDR1 DFQATT, CDR2 SNEGSKA (reference sequence). CDR3: CRTLGGGNTDTQYF. In DNA form, the CDR3 reads TGCAGGACCCTTGGCGGGGGTAACACAGATACGCAGTATTTT.

This clonotype was seen ten or more times. The chain recombines TRBV7-9 with TRBJ1-2; no firm D call. Germline V CDR1 and CDR2: SEHNR, FQNEAQ (reference sequence). Trimming shortened V by 5 bases and J by 2 bases, and 12 bases separated the two germline ends. This CDR3 contains 14 residues. In DNA, the CDR3 is TGTGCCAGCAGCCTAGGTACGGGGAACTATGGCTACACCTTC. It translates to CASSLGTGNYGYTF.

The sample holds a few counts of this clonotype. The chain employs TRBV5-1 and TRBJ1-5; 10 nucleotides agree with TRBD1. With V trimmed by 0 bases and J by 2 bases, 2 bases remained unmatched. The CDR3 is 16 amino acids. Looked up from germline, CDR1 is SGHRS and CDR2 is YFSETQ. Here the CDR3 reads CASSLAGTGGNQPQHF. Here the CDR3 DNA reads TGCGCCAGCAGCTTGGCCGGGACAGGGGGCAATCAGCCCCAGCATTTT. Using reference TRBV5-1 and TRBJ1-5 for the parts outside the CDR3, the full variable domain is KAGVTQTPRYLIKTRGQQVTLSCSPISGHRSVSWYQQTPGQGLQFLFEYFSETQRNKGNFPGRFSGRQFSNSRSEMNVSTLELGDSALYLCASSLAGTGGNQPQHFGDGTRLSIL.

By share, this clonotype counts as medium-sized. V usage is TRBV10-3 and J usage is TRBJ1-2; 9 bases match TRBD1. The CDR3 is 14 amino acids. Germline CDR1 is ENHRY and CDR2 is SYGVKD. J lost 6 bases, V lost 7 bases, and 9 bases had no gene match. As DNA, the CDR3 is TGTGCCATCACTCATGGACAGGGGATTGATGGCTACACCTTC. Translating gives CAITHGQGIDGYTF.

This clonotype has a count of ten or more. The rearrangement uses TRBV20-1 and TRBJ1-2; D is unclear. Germline loops: CDR1 DFQATT, CDR2 SNEGSKA (reference sequence). V was pared by 0 bases and J by 4 bases, with 15 bases between. CDR3 size: 15 residues. Here the CDR3 reads CSARDVNGRLYGYTF. DNA for the CDR3: TGCAGTGCTAGAGATGTAAACGGACGGCTCTATGGCTACACCTTC.

This clonotype was seen a handful of times. This chain uses TRBV28 with TRBJ2-3; D is perhaps TRBD1 (5 bases). Trimming took 3 bases from V and 3 from J, leaving 10 bases between them. Germline loops: CDR1 MDHEN, CDR2 SYDVKM. This CDR3 comprises 14 residues. The CDR3 here is CASSFQGRTDTQYF. CDR3 nucleotide sequence: TGTGCCAGCAGTTTTCAGGGCAGGACAGATACGCAGTATTTT.

This clonotype was observed at least ten times. This chain connects TRBV4-2 to TRBJ2-1; D unresolved. In germline, CDR1 is LGHNA, CDR2 YNFKEQ. Trimming took 1 base from V and 5 from J, leaving 6 bases between them. The CDR3 is made up of 13 amino acids. CDR3 in amino acids: CASSQGKNNEQFF. The CDR3 DNA reads as TGTGCCAGCAGCCAAGGAAAGAACAATGAGCAGTTCTTC.

V and J are TRBV5-1 and TRBJ2-7; D call uncertain. CDR3 length: 13 residues. Germline assignment: CDR1 SGHRS and CDR2 YFSETQ. Between the trimmed V and J ends, which lost 0 bases and 3 bases, there was a span of 7 bases. The CDR3 is CASSLGQIYEQYF. The CDR3 DNA reads as TGCGCCAGCAGCTTGGGACAAATCTACGAGCAGTACTTC.

This clonotype was seen at least ten times. V usage is TRBV10-3 and J usage is TRBJ1-1; the match to TRBD1 covers 7 bases. The germline CDR1 and CDR2 sequences are ENHRY and SYGVKD. The V gene end was trimmed by 5 bases and the J gene end by 7 bases; junction bases not matched to a gene: 7. There are 13 residues in the CDR3. This CDR3 reads CAISWDSASEAFF. CDR3 nucleotides: TGTGCCATCAGTTGGGACAGCGCGAGTGAAGCTTTCTTT.

This clonotype was seen ten or more times. The chain has TRBV27 and TRBJ1-5; 9 nucleotides match TRBD1. With V trimmed by 4 bases and J by 13 bases, 5 bases remained unmatched. Germline-derived CDR1 and CDR2 are MNHEY and SMNVEV (reference sequence). The CDR3 loop spans 12 amino acids. The CDR3 coding sequence is TGTGCCAGCAGTTCAACCGGGACAGGGCAGCATTTT. Amino acid sequence: CASSSTGTGQHF.

This clonotype has ten or more counts. The rearrangement joins TRBV20-1 to TRBJ2-7; 13 nucleotides match TRBD2. V lost 8 bases, J lost 5 bases, and 6 bases stayed unmatched. CDR1 is DFQATT and CDR2 is SNEGSKA in the germline V gene (reference sequence). CDR3 length: 13 amino acids. The CDR3 spells CSPRLAGGHEQYF. CDR3 DNA sequence: TGCAGTCCACGACTAGCGGGGGGTCACGAGCAGTACTTC.

There are many counts of this clonotype. The chain is built from TRBV11-2 and TRBJ1-1; the D gene is possibly TRBD1 (5 bases). Trimming stripped 6 bases from V and 3 bases from J, with 20 bases between. CDR3 length: 16 residues. CDR1 is SGHAT and CDR2 is FQNNGV in the germline V gene. Here the CDR3 reads CASSLRSGRGDTEAFF. The CDR3 DNA is TGTGCCAGCAGTTTAAGATCTGGACGGGGGGACACTGAAGCTTTCTTT.

This clonotype was observed many times. The chain combines TRBV5-1 with TRBJ2-3, with 10 bases matching TRBD1. The V gene's germline CDR1 is SGHRS and CDR2 YFSETQ. The CDR3 totals 17 residues. The V gene end was trimmed by 2 bases and the J gene end by 2 bases; junction bases not matched to a gene: 8. The DNA of the CDR3 is TGCGCCAGCAGCTTTGGGACAGGGGCCGACCTCACAGATACGCAGTATTTT. This gives the protein CASSFGTGADLTDTQYF. Combining the CDR3 with reference TRBV5-1 and TRBJ2-3 gives the whole variable domain KAGVTQTPRYLIKTRGQQVTLSCSPISGHRSVSWYQQTPGQGLQFLFEYFSETQRNKGNFPGRFSGRQFSNSRSEMNVSTLELGDSALYLCASSFGTGADLTDTQYFGPGTRLTVL.

With respect to this clonotype: The junction departs from germline at one end; a sequencing error may be responsible. The rearrangement joins TRBV7-7 to TRBJ2-7; 11 bases are a match to TRBD2. CDR1 SSHAT and CDR2 FNYEAQ come from the germline V gene (reference sequence). The CDR3 consists of 13 residues. The CDR3 loop reads CASGPSGGPPRSF. The DNA for the CDR3 is TGTGCTAGCGGCCCTAGCGGGGGGCCTCCCCGTTCCTTC.

This clonotype showed up many times. The chain recombines TRBV11-2 with TRBJ1-6; D unresolved. The CDR3 spans 15 residues. Per germline, CDR1 SGHAT and CDR2 FQNNGV. V lost 3 bases and J 7 bases, leaving 13 bases between the germline ends. The chain's CDR3 is CASSFGVGRNSPLHF. DNA for the CDR3: TGTGCCAGCAGCTTTGGGGTAGGAAGAAATTCACCCCTCCACTTT.

This clonotype ranks as medium-sized. The chain links TRBV5-1 to TRBJ1-5, with 9 positions matching TRBD1. Trimming at V came to 2 bases and at J to 8 bases, leaving 5 bases not matched to a gene. CDR1 and CDR2 (germline): SGHRS, YFSETQ. This CDR3 contains 14 residues. CDR3 protein: CASSLGQGNEPQHF. For the CDR3, the DNA is TGCGCCAGCAGCTTAGGACAGGGGAACGAGCCCCAGCATTTT.

This clonotype showed up many times. The genes are TRBV9 and TRBJ1-5; D remains unclear. The CDR3 loop spans 12 amino acids. Germline values: CDR1 SGDLS, CDR2 YYNGEE. V gave up 0 bases and J gave up 6 bases, with 4 bases separating them. The CDR3 DNA sequence: TGTGCCAGCAGCGTAGAAGGTCAGCCCCAGCATTTT. As protein: CASSVEGQPQHF.

This clonotype has a count of ten or more. This chain links TRBV7-9 with TRBJ2-6, with D maybe TRBD2 (7 bases). The V gene lost 5 bases and the J gene lost 2 bases, with 22 bases spanning the gap. The CDR3 spans 19 residues. The germline V gene has CDR1 SEHNR and CDR2 FQNEAQ (reference sequence). Here the CDR3 reads CASSGGPGGLAAGANVLTF. CDR3 sequence (DNA): TGTGCCAGCAGCGGGGGGCCGGGGGGCCTCGCAGCTGGGGCCAACGTCCTGACTTTC. The full variable domain, rest sourced from reference TRBV7-9 and TRBJ2-6, is DTGVSQNPRHKITKRGQNVTFRCDPISEHNRLYWYRQTLGQGPEFLTYFQNEAQLEKSRLLSDRFSAERPKGSFSTLEIQRTEQGDSAMYLCASSGGPGGLAAGANVLTFGAGSRLTVL.

This clonotype has only a few counts. The chain joins TRBV18 to TRBJ1-4; D unclear. V lost 1 base to trimming and J lost 7 bases, with 4 bases between them. Germline V CDR1 and CDR2: KGHSH, LQKENI. The CDR3 has 12 residues. CDR3 sequence reads: CASSPQSEKLFF. The CDR3 coding sequence is TGTGCCAGCTCACCACAAAGTGAAAAACTGTTTTTT.